This T cell receptor beta chain came from a study of blood T cells in healthy people across ages. The CDR3 spans 15 residues. CDR1 is LGHNA and CDR2 is YNFKEQ in the germline V gene. The V gene end was trimmed by 0 bases and the J gene end by 12 bases; junction bases not matched to a gene: 10. As concerns this clonotype: What it binds is not known.

The authors ran a second PCR of roughly 6 to 12 cycles using a sample-barcoded 5' primer and a J-beta primer mix. TCRdb reanalysed the 5' RACE reads using MiXCR and keeps one entry per CDR3 protein. In the table there are almost 1 million distinct CDR3 sequences, roughly 51% of which are singletons. The study's findings and limits: A roughly linear fall in TCR beta diversity per million T cells was seen with increasing age.

The sample comprised blood. The chain employs TRBV4-2 and TRBJ2-1; 8 bases are a match to TRBD1. This TCR was sampled from a woman aged 60-70 years in good health. CDR3 nucleotide sequence: TGTGCCAGCAGCCAAGACCGGGACAGGCGACGATTGCAGTTCTTC. Encoded protein: CASSQDRDRRRLQFF.